These 10 T cell receptor beta chains came from one sample sequenced in a study of human T cells and chemical hapten exposure. Each CDR3 protein is one row after TCRdb ran MiXCR on the RACE reads. Of tens of thousands of distinct CDR3 sequences listed, less than 3.5% are singletons. Time point defined: patch test 2, 6 weeks after DPC sensitization. The treatment: therapeutic diphenylcyclopropenone sensitization with weekly scalp DPC. Here the sequenced sample was whole blood, taken in connection with sensitization to the hapten diphenylcyclopropenone (DPC). The receptors stem from a man in his forties with alopecia areata. Some clones in this sample may be carry-over from other donors' samples.

This clonotype was seen many times. V usage is TRBV20-1 and J usage is TRBJ2-5; 7 nucleotides align to TRBD1. CDR3 length: 15 amino acids. Looked up from germline, CDR1 is DFQATT and CDR2 is SNEGSKA (reference sequence). With 0 bases clipped from V and 3 bases from J, the junction kept 7 bases outside the gene matches. The CDR3 DNA is TGCAGTGCTAGAGAAAGTGGGACAGCAAAAGAGACCCAGTACTTC. It specifies CSARESGTAKETQYF.

This clonotype showed up many times. The CDR3 loop reads CASSLEPGLYNEQFF. CDR3 sequence (DNA): TGTGCCAGCAGCTTAGAACCGGGACTATACAATGAGCAGTTCTTC. The chain links TRBV11-2 to TRBJ2-1; 7 nucleotides match TRBD2. This CDR3 has 15 residues. Germline CDR1 reads SGHAT; CDR2 reads FQNNGV. With 0 bases clipped from V and 4 bases from J, the junction kept 3 bases outside the gene matches.

This clonotype was detected many times. The rearrangement uses TRBV5-1 and TRBJ2-1; 8 nucleotides align to TRBD2. The germline V gene has CDR1 SGHRS and CDR2 YFSETQ. V lost 0 bases to trimming and J lost 0 bases; unmatched junction nucleotides: 2. This CDR3 contains 16 residues. CDR3 sequence: CASSLGLASSYNEQFF. The CDR3 bases are TGCGCCAGCAGCTTGGGACTAGCGAGCTCCTACAATGAGCAGTTCTTC.

This clonotype was counted at least ten times. The chain combines TRBV7-8 with TRBJ2-7; 12 bases line up with TRBD2. J was trimmed by 6 bases and V by 4 bases; bases with no gene match: 13. The CDR3 has 17 amino acids. The germline V gene has CDR1 SGHVS and CDR2 FQNEAQ. For the CDR3, the DNA is TGTGCCAGCAGCTACGGACTAGCGGGATCCTTAGGGTCCGAGCAGTACTTC. As protein: CASSYGLAGSLGSEQYF.

This clonotype was found a few times. The chain carries TRBV29-1 and TRBJ1-4, with 7 nucleotides matching TRBD1. The CDR3 contains 14 residues. CDR1 SQVTM and CDR2 ANQGSEA come from the germline V gene. V lost 6 bases to trimming and J lost 4 bases; unmatched junction nucleotides: 8. The CDR3 coding sequence is TGCAGCGTACGGACAGGAGGGGGTAATGAAAAACTGTTTTTT. Protein product: CSVRTGGGNEKLFF.

In this sample, this clonotype turned up many times. CDR3 sequence: CASSEGQRKNIQYF. The DNA of the CDR3 is TGTGCCAGCAGTGAGGGACAGCGAAAAAACATTCAGTACTTC. J is TRBJ2-4 and V is TRBV25-1, with 7 bases that match TRBD1. The ends lost 3 bases at V and 4 bases at J; junction bases unmatched: 3. Germline-derived CDR1 and CDR2 are MGHDK and SYGVNS. The CDR3 is made up of 14 amino acids.

Details on this clonotype: This could be a read error, since a much larger clone is one nucleotide away. The chain recombines TRBV5-6 with TRBJ1-4; TRBD1 is a possible D gene (6 bases). The V gene lost 6 bases and the J gene lost 7 bases, with 16 bases spanning the gap. The length of the CDR3 is 14 residues. Germline CDR1 SGHDT, CDR2 YYEEEE. The CDR3 spells CASNSEKGGEKLFF. The CDR3 DNA follows: TGTGCCAGCAACTCCGAAAAGGGGGGTGAAAAACTGTTTTTT.

This clonotype came up many times. J is TRBJ2-7 and V is TRBV6-2 or TRBV6-3, with TRBD1 matching over 10 bases. With V trimmed by 6 bases and J by 3 bases, 29 bases remained unmatched. This CDR3 region has 22 residues. The germline CDR1 and CDR2 sequences are MNHEY and SVGEGT. This CDR3 is CASSPHRPQNRPSWTGGYEQYF. The CDR3 DNA follows: TGTGCCAGCAGCCCGCATCGCCCCCAGAATCGGCCCAGTTGGACAGGGGGCTACGAGCAGTACTTC.

This clonotype was picked up many times. This rearrangement joins TRBV19 to TRBJ2-1; 12 bases match TRBD2. V lost 6 bases, J lost 6 bases, and 6 bases stayed unmatched. CDR1 is LNHDA and CDR2 is SQIVND in the germline V gene (reference sequence). The CDR3 length is 15 residues. CDR3 sequence reads: CASSLSTSGSNEQFF. For the CDR3, the DNA is TGTGCCAGTAGCCTATCGACTAGCGGGAGCAATGAGCAGTTCTTC.

This clonotype was observed many times. J is TRBJ2-2 and V is TRBV3-1; unclear D gene. The CDR3 extends over 14 amino acids. Germline V gene sequence: CDR1 LGHDT, CDR2 YNNKEL (reference sequence). V dropped 0 bases and J dropped 5 bases, with 7 bases sitting between them. The chain's CDR3 is CASSQDGATGELFF. The CDR3 coding sequence is TGTGCCAGCAGCCAAGATGGAGCGACCGGGGAGCTGTTTTTT.